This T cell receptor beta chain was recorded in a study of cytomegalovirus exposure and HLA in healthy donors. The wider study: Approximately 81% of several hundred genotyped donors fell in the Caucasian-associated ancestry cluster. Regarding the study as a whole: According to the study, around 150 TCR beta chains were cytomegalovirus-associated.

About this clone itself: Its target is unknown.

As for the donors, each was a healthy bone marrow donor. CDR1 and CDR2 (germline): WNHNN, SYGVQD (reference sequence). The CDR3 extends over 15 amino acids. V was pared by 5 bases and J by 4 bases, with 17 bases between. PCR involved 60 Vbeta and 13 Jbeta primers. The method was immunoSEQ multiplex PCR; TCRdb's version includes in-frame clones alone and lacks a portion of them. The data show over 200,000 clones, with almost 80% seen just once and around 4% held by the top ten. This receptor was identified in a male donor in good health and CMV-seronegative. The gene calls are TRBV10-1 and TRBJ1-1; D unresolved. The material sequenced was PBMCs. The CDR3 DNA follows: TGCGCCAGCAGTAACCTCTCCGGGATCGGCACTGAAGCTTTCTTT. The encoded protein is CASSNLSGIGTEAFF.